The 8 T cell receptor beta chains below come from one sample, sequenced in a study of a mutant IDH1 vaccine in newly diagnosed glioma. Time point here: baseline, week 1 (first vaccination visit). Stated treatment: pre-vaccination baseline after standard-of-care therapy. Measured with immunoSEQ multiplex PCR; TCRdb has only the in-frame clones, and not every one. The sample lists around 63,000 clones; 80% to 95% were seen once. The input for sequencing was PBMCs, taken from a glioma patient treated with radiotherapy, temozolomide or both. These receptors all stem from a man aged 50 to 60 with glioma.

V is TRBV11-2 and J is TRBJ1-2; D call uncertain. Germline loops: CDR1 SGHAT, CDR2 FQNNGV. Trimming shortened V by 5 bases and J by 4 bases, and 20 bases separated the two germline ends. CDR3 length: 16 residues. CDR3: CASSVSRSGRVYGYTF. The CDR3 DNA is TGTGCCAGCAGCGTTAGTCGTAGCGGAAGAGTCTATGGCTACACCTTC.

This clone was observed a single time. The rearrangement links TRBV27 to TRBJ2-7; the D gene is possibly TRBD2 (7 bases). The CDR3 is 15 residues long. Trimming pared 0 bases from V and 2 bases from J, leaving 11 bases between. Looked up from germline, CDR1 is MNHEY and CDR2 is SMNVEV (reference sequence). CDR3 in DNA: TGTGCCAGCAGTTTATCGGCGGGGGCCGCCTACGAGCAGTACTTC. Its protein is CASSLSAGAAYEQYF.

The CDR3 protein is CASRGMSEQYF. Written as DNA, the CDR3 is TGTGCCAGCCGGGGGATGAGCGAGCAGTACTTC. The rearrangement joins TRBV25-1 to TRBJ2-7; the D gene is possibly TRBD2 (6 bases). V lost 8 bases to trimming and J lost 6 bases, with 11 bases between them. Germline V gene lookup returns CDR1 MGHDK and CDR2 SYGVNS. The CDR3 totals 11 residues.

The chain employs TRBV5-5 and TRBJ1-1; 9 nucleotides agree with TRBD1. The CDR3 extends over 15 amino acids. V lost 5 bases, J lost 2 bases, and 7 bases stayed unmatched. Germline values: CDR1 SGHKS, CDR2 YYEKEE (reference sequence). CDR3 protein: CASRPTGGRNTEAFF. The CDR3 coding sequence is TGTGCCAGCAGACCTACAGGGGGCAGAAACACTGAAGCTTTCTTT.

The CDR3 region is CASSGTGIHEQYF. DNA of the CDR3: TGCGCCAGCAGTGGGACAGGGATCCACGAGCAGTACTTC. V and J are TRBV10-1 and TRBJ2-7; 8 bases fit TRBD1. The CDR3 is 13 residues long. The trim removed 4 bases at V and 5 bases at J, leaving 4 bases unmatched. Germline V gives CDR1 WNHNN, CDR2 SYGVQD (reference sequence).

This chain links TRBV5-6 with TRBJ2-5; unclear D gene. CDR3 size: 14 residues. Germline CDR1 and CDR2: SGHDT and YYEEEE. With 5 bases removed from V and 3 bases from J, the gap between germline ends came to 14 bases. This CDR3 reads CASRTRLPEETQYF. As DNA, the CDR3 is TGTGCCAGCAGGACCCGGTTACCCGAAGAGACCCAGTACTTC.

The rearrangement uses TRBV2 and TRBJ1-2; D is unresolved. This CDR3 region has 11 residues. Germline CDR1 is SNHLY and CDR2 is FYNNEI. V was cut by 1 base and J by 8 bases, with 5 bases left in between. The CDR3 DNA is TGTGCCAGCAGTGAAGAGCGGGGCTACACCTTC. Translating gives CASSEERGYTF.

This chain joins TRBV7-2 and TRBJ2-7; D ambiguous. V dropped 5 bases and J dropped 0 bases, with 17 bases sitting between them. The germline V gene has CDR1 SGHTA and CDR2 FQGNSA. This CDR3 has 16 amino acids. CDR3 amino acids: CASSQDRSSLSYEQYF. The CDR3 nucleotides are TGTGCCAGCAGCCAAGATCGGTCCTCCCTCTCCTACGAGCAGTACTTC.